This T cell receptor (beta chain) was sequenced during a study of cytomegalovirus exposure and HLA in healthy donors. Study-wide findings and caveats: Within an earlier analysis, most TCR beta V segments proved productive either about 90% or about 30% of the time. Beyond CMV serostatus, there was no information to go on about immune exposure. A later analysis showed that HLA-associated TCR beta chains had undergone more clonal expansion than equally common others. Being indistinguishable, some V segments were excluded, TRBV6-2 and TRBV6-3 among them.

V was pared by 10 bases and J by 7 bases, with 8 bases of the junction left unmatched. Germline values: CDR1 ENHRY, CDR2 SYGVKD. The CDR3 runs to 13 residues. 60 Vbeta and 13 Jbeta primers were used in PCR. Repertoires were generated with immunoSEQ multiplex PCR, while TCRdb's copy carries only in-frame clones and drops some. Here the sample spans about 160,000 clones, 60% to 85% being singletons. On this clone itself: Its cognate antigen is unknown.

Sequencing was carried out using PBMCs. The TCR sequence derives from a man aged 50 or older in good health and CMV-seropositive. The rearrangement uses TRBV10-3 and TRBJ1-1, with 11 nucleotides matching TRBD1. CDR3 sequence (DNA): TGTGCCACCACCGGGACAGGGGGGGGTGAAGCTTTCTTT. Amino acids: CATTGTGGGEAFF.